What follows are 10 T cell receptor beta chains derived from one specimen sequenced in a study of T-cell reconstitution after alpha-beta-depleted transplantation in children. Molecular barcoding with unique molecular identifiers was used for the TCRbeta library. TCRdb re-called the PCR reads with MiXCR, one entry per CDR3 protein. The sample has approximately 110,000 distinct CDR3 sequences; about 21% are singletons. The sequencing used PBMCs, mostly from graft donor cells, collected 180 days after TCRalphabeta/CD19-depleted stem cell transplant. Source of these receptors: a male patient between 2 and 15 years old who had a stem cell transplant for chronic granulomatous disease, so the T cells may come from the graft donor.

This clonotype occurred a few times. The CDR3 protein is CSVRLAGAYTDTQYF. DNA for the CDR3: TGCAGCGTTAGACTAGCGGGAGCCTACACAGATACGCAGTATTTT. This rearrangement joins TRBV29-1 to TRBJ2-3, with 12 bases matching TRBD2. The germline gives CDR1 SQVTM, CDR2 ANQGSEA. The CDR3 totals 15 residues. V shed 5 bases, J shed 2 bases, and the junction held 5 bases outside the gene matches.

This clonotype was seen many times. This chain joins TRBV20-1 and TRBJ2-5; D might be TRBD2 (5 bases). Germline CDR1 is DFQATT and CDR2 is SNEGSKA (reference sequence). Trimming took off 0 bases at V and 7 bases at J, with 18 bases between the two ends. This CDR3 is 15 amino acids long. For the CDR3, the DNA is TGCAGTGCTAGAGATCTTGAGTCTGGAGGAGGGACCCAGTACTTC. Translating it yields CSARDLESGGGTQYF.

This clonotype has a single count. V and J are TRBV5-6 and TRBJ2-7; tentatively, D is TRBD1 or TRBD2 (5 bases each). This CDR3 has 14 amino acids. With 8 bases removed from V and 4 bases from J, the gap between germline ends came to 19 bases. Germline values: CDR1 SGHDT, CDR2 YYEEEE. CDR3 coding DNA: TGTGCCAGGAGCCCCGGGCCAGGGAGATACGAGCAGTACTTC. Protein product: CARSPGPGRYEQYF.

There are many counts of this clonotype. The gene calls are TRBV7-2 and TRBJ1-1; D not resolved. Trimming took 3 bases from V and 4 from J, leaving 9 bases between them. CDR3 size: 13 residues. CDR1 is SGHTA and CDR2 is FQGNSA in the germline V gene. The CDR3 is CASSFGVITEAFF. The CDR3 coding sequence is TGTGCCAGCAGCTTTGGGGTAATCACTGAAGCTTTCTTT.

The chain employs TRBV12-3 or TRBV12-4 and TRBJ2-3; D is undetermined. Trimming took off 2 bases at V and 1 base at J, with 7 bases between the two ends. The CDR3 totals 14 residues. CDR3: CASSLRGGTDTQYF. The CDR3 region has the DNA TGTGCCAGCAGTTTACGCGGTGGCACAGATACGCAGTATTTT.

The count of this clonotype is one. The chain carries TRBV27 and TRBJ2-7; TRBD2 is a possible D gene (5 bases). Germline-derived CDR1 and CDR2 are MNHEY and SMNVEV (reference sequence). V dropped 2 bases and J dropped 3 bases, with 11 bases sitting between them. The CDR3 consists of 14 residues. CDR3: CASSLGGRGYEQYF. The DNA of the CDR3 is TGTGCCAGCAGTTTAGGAGGCCGGGGCTACGAGCAGTACTTC.

The genes are TRBV9 and TRBJ2-7; 10 bases fit TRBD2. Germline V gene sequence: CDR1 SGDLS, CDR2 YYNGEE. Trimming at V came to 1 base and at J to 2 bases, leaving 0 bases not matched to a gene. CDR3 length equals 14 residues. CDR3 DNA: TGTGCCAGCAGCGTACTAGCGGGAGCCTACGAGCAGTACTTC. Translated: CASSVLAGAYEQYF.

The V gene is TRBV5-1, the J gene TRBJ2-3; TRBD2 agrees at 10 bases. J lost 6 bases, V lost 0 bases, and 10 bases had no gene match. CDR3 length: 17 residues. Germline V gene sequence: CDR1 SGHRS, CDR2 YFSETQ. The CDR3 DNA reads TGCGCCAGCAGCTTGGGATCCCTAGCGGGAGCGGGTGATACGCAGTATTTT. It specifies CASSLGSLAGAGDTQYF.

This chain joins TRBV21-1 and TRBJ2-2; the table's D gene call, TRBD2, was not cross checked with the DNA. TRBV21-1 is termed a pseudogene. This CDR3 spans 16 amino acids. CDR3 sequence reads: CASSKFGTRDTGELFF. The CDR3 nucleotides read TGTGCCAGCAGCAAATTCGGGACTAGAGACACCGGGGAGCTGTTTTTT.

This chain joins TRBV7-2 and TRBJ1-2; no clear D gene. The CDR3 runs to 15 residues. Germline CDR1 reads SGHTA; CDR2 reads FQGNSA. Trimming removed 1 base from V and 5 bases from J, with 14 bases in between. The CDR3 bases are TGTGCCAGCAGCTTAGAAATCAGACCTACTTATGGCTACACCTTC. It encodes CASSLEIRPTYGYTF.